This entry lists 16 T cell receptor beta chains sequenced from one sample in a study of Graves' ophthalmopathy and Graves' hyperthyroidism. The TCR beta CDR3 regions underwent amplification from RNA transcripts. RT-PCR in the first round used HTBI primers; a second-round multiplex PCR followed. TCRdb reprocessed the multiplex PCR reads via MiXCR and lists one record per CDR3 protein. The data hold 230,000 or so distinct CDR3 sequences, with around 50% observed a single time. What was sequenced was peripheral blood. The receptors originated from an adult man with Graves' ophthalmopathy.

The V call is TRBV2, the J call TRBJ2-2; maybe TRBD1 (5 bases). Germline V gene lookup returns CDR1 SNHLY and CDR2 FYNNEI. Trimming cost V 3 bases and J 1 base, with 6 bases left between them. The CDR3 is 14 amino acids. The CDR3 coding sequence is TGTGCCAGCAGTGATGGACAGAACACCGGGGAGCTGTTTTTT. This gives the protein CASSDGQNTGELFF.

This chain uses TRBV4-1 with TRBJ1-5, with D possibly TRBD1 on 5 matching bases. Germline assignment: CDR1 MGHRA and CDR2 YSYEKL. The V end lost 3 bases, the J end lost 4 bases, and 16 bases lay between the germline ends. The CDR3 spans 16 residues. The CDR3 nucleotides read TGCGCCAGCAGCCACCAGATAAGGGCAGGGAATCAGCCCCAGCATTTT. Its protein is CASSHQIRAGNQPQHF.

This chain joins TRBV28 and TRBJ2-5; a weak D match, TRBD1 (6 bases). The germline CDR1 and CDR2 sequences are MDHEN and SYDVKM. The ends were cut back, 5 bases at V and 4 bases at J, with 26 bases in the middle. This CDR3 region has 18 residues. The CDR3 sequence is CASSPSAGRGIGGETQYF. The CDR3 DNA follows: TGTGCCAGCAGTCCCTCGGCGGGTCGGGGTATAGGGGGAGAGACCCAGTACTTC.

Comments on this clonotype: A read error may produce the germline difference seen at one junction end. This chain links TRBV10-3 with TRBJ2-5; no reliable D call. The CDR3 totals 13 residues. CDR1 is ENHRY, CDR2 SYGVKD, per germline. The CDR3, as DNA: TGTGCCAGCAGTGAACCCAAGAAGGAGACCCAGTACTTC. It translates to CASSEPKKETQYF.

This chain joins TRBV9 and TRBJ2-7; 9 bases agree with TRBD2. The CDR3 is 16 amino acids. After removal of 4 bases from V and 9 bases from J, the junction contained 17 bases not matched to a gene. Germline assignment: CDR1 SGDLS and CDR2 YYNGEE. Here the CDR3 DNA reads TGTGCCAGCAGCCGTGAGGGGCTAAGCGGGAGGTTTGGGCAGTACTTC. This encodes CASSREGLSGRFGQYF.

This clonotype was detected a few times. This rearrangement joins TRBV12-3 or TRBV12-4 to TRBJ2-5; D is unclear. This CDR3 has 16 amino acids. Trimming left V 5 bases short and J 1 base short, with 17 bases between. Here the CDR3 reads CASSIGQTYLQETQYF. The CDR3 DNA is TGTGCCAGCAGTATTGGTCAGACCTATCTCCAAGAGACCCAGTACTTC.

The CDR3 DNA is TGCAGTGCAAGCGCCTTCGGGAGGGAGGATCAGCCCCAGCATTTT. Its translation is CSASAFGREDQPQHF. This chain uses TRBV20-1 with TRBJ1-5; no definite D call. The germline gives CDR1 DFQATT, CDR2 SNEGSKA (reference sequence). V dropped 6 bases and J dropped 5 bases, with 20 bases sitting between them. CDR3 length equals 15 residues.

In its sample, this clonotype was seen a few times. V is TRBV4-1 and J is TRBJ2-5; TRBD2 matches at 15 bases. Trimming cost V 0 bases and J 4 bases; bases outside gene matches: 3. The CDR3 has 17 residues. Germline CDR1 reads MGHRA; CDR2 reads YSYEKL. For the CDR3, the DNA is TGCGCCAGCAGCCAAGATGGACTAGCGGGAGGGATAGAGACCCAGTACTTC. It yields the protein CASSQDGLAGGIETQYF.

This clonotype was recorded once. V gene TRBV20-1 combines with J gene TRBJ1-5, with 8 bases matching TRBD1. This CDR3 region has 14 residues. The trim removed 6 bases at V and 2 bases at J, leaving 6 bases unmatched. CDR1 is DFQATT and CDR2 is SNEGSKA in the germline V gene (reference sequence). CDR3: CSARTGSGNQPQHF. In DNA, the CDR3 is TGCAGTGCCAGGACAGGGTCGGGCAATCAGCCCCAGCATTTT.

This clonotype showed up just a few times. In nucleotides, the CDR3 is TGTGCCAGTAGTGCGACGGGTATTAACTATGGCTACACCTTC. It codes for CASSATGINYGYTF. This chain connects TRBV19 to TRBJ1-2; unclear D gene. This CDR3 contains 14 residues. Germline CDR1 LNHDA, CDR2 SQIVND (reference sequence). Trimming left V 5 bases short and J 1 base short, with 11 bases between.

This clonotype occurred a few times. The genes are TRBV10-3 and TRBJ1-5, with D perhaps TRBD1 (6 bases). With 5 bases removed from V and 4 bases from J, the gap between germline ends came to 12 bases. Germline lookup yields CDR1 ENHRY and CDR2 SYGVKD. CDR3 length: 14 residues. CDR3 bases: TGTGCCATCAGTCCAGGGGCTTTAAATCAGCCCCAGCATTTT. It codes for CAISPGALNQPQHF.

The J gene is TRBJ2-5, the V gene TRBV20-1; 7 nucleotides line up with TRBD2. The V gene end was trimmed by 5 bases and the J gene end by 5 bases; junction bases not matched to a gene: 8. Germline V gene sequence: CDR1 DFQATT, CDR2 SNEGSKA (reference sequence). CDR3 length: 13 residues. CDR3 amino acids: CSAPQAGKETQYF. The CDR3 DNA follows: TGCAGTGCTCCTCAAGCGGGGAAGGAGACCCAGTACTTC.

This chain connects TRBV19 to TRBJ2-2; D gene ambiguous. This CDR3 has 12 amino acids. From germline, CDR1 is LNHDA and CDR2 SQIVND (reference sequence). Trimming left V 7 bases short and J 6 bases short, with 9 bases between. The CDR3 here is CASNHVAGELFF. The DNA for the CDR3 is TGTGCCAGTAACCATGTTGCCGGGGAGCTGTTTTTT.

This clonotype turned up a few times. The rearrangement joins TRBV5-4 to TRBJ2-2; 16 bases align to TRBD2. Trimming took 4 bases from V and 6 from J; bases not matched to a gene: 6. This CDR3 comprises 17 residues. CDR1 and CDR2 from the germline V gene are SGHNT and YYREEE (reference sequence). The CDR3 DNA reads TGTGCCAGCAGCGCGGGACTAGCGGGGGGGCCTTCCGGGGAGCTGTTTTTT. Residues: CASSAGLAGGPSGELFF.

On this clonotype: Compared with germline, one end of the junction differs, possibly owing to a read error. V gene TRBV6-6 combines with J gene TRBJ1-1, with TRBD1 identical over 9 bases. There are 13 residues in the CDR3. Germline V CDR1 and CDR2: MNHNY, SVGAGI (reference sequence). The CDR3 DNA reads TGTGCCAGCACCGGGACAGGGAACGCTGAAGCTTTCTTT. Residues: CASTGTGNAEAFF.

The rearrangement links TRBV7-2 to TRBJ2-2; TRBD1 matches at 7 bases. This CDR3 contains 14 residues. Germline CDR1 is SGHTA and CDR2 is FQGNSA. The V gene end was trimmed by 3 bases and the J gene end by 6 bases; junction bases not matched to a gene: 4. The CDR3 sequence is CASSLNRGPGELFF. In nucleotides, the CDR3 is TGTGCCAGCAGCTTGAACAGGGGCCCCGGGGAGCTGTTTTTT.